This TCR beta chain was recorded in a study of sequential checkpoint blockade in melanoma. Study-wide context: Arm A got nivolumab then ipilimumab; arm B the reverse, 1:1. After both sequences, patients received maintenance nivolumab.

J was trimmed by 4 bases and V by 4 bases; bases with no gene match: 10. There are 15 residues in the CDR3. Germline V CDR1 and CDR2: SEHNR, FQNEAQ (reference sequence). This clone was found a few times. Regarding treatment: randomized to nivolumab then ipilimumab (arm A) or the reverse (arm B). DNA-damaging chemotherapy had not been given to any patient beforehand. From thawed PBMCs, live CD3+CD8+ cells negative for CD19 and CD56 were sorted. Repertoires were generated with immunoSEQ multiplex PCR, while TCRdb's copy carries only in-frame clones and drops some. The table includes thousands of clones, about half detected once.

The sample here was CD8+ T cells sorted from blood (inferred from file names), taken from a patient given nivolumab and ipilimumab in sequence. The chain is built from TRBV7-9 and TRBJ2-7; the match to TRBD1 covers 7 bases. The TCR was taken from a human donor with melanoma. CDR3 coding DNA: TGTGCCAGCAGCTCGACAACCGGGACAGTATACGAGCAGTACTTC. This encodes CASSSTTGTVYEQYF. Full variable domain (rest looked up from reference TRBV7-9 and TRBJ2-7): DTGVSQNPRHKITKRGQNVTFRCDPISEHNRLYWYRQTLGQGPEFLTYFQNEAQLEKSRLLSDRFSAERPKGSFSTLEIQRTEQGDSAMYLCASSSTTGTVYEQYFGPGTRLTVT.